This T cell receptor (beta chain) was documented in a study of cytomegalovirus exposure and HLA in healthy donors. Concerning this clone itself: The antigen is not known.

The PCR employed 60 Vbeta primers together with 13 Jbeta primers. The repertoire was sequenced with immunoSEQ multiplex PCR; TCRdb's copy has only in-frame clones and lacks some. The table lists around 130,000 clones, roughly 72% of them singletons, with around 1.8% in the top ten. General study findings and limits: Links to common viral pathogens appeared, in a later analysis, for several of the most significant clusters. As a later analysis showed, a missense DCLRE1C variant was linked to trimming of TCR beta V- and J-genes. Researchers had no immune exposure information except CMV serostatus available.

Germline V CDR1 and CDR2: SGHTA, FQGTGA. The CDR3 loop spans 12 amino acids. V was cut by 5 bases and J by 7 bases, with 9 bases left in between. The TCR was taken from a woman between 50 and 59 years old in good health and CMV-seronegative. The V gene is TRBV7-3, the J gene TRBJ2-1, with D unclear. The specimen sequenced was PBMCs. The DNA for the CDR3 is TGTGCCAGCAGCCAATCTAGGAATGAGCAGTTCTTC. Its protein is CASSQSRNEQFF.